The 14 T cell receptor beta chains below all came from one sample that was sequenced in a study of CD8+CD57+ T cells in acquired aplastic anemia. Genomic DNA acted as the template from which TCR beta VDJ combination and CDR3 sequence profiling were carried out. TCRdb itself ran the reads through MiXCR, one entry per CDR3 protein. This sample has 450,000 to 600,000 distinct CDR3 sequences, with around 30% found just once. Patients who underwent sequencing had shown CD8+CD57+ cell expansion by flow cytometry. Sequenced material: sorted CD4+, CD8+, or CD8+CD57+ T cells (not recorded which) from PBMCs. Receptors were obtained from a human donor with aplastic anemia.

V gene TRBV5-1 combines with J gene TRBJ1-6; no reliable D call. Germline loops: CDR1 SGHRS, CDR2 YFSETQ. There are 15 residues in the CDR3. V lost 4 bases, J lost 7 bases, and 15 bases lay in between. Here the CDR3 reads CASSPRPALNSPLHF. Written as DNA, the CDR3 is TGCGCCAGCAGCCCTCGGCCAGCTTTAAATTCACCCCTCCACTTT. The full variable domain, with the rest looked up from reference TRBV5-1 and TRBJ1-6, is KAGVTQTPRYLIKTRGQQVTLSCSPISGHRSVSWYQQTPGQGLQFLFEYFSETQRNKGNFPGRFSGRQFSNSRSEMNVSTLELGDSALYLCASSPRPALNSPLHFGNGTRLTVT.

CDR3 region: CASSILAGNNEQFF. The CDR3 DNA is TGTGCCAGTAGTATACTAGCGGGAAACAATGAGCAGTTCTTC. V usage is TRBV19 and J usage is TRBJ2-1; 9 bases are a match to TRBD2. The germline V gene encodes CDR1 LNHDA and CDR2 SQIVND (reference sequence). V dropped 2 bases and J dropped 5; count of bases not matched to a gene: 1. The CDR3 loop spans 14 amino acids. Full variable domain (outside the CDR3, taken from reference TRBV19 and TRBJ2-1): DGGITQSPKYLFRKEGQNVTLSCEQNLNHDAMYWYRQDPGQGLRLIYYSQIVNDFQKGDIAEGYSVSREKKESFPLTVTSAQKNPTAFYLCASSILAGNNEQFFGPGTRLTVL.

This clonotype was observed many times. J is TRBJ1-3 and V is TRBV2; a weak D match, TRBD1 (6 bases). V was trimmed by 11 bases and J by 2 bases, leaving 13 bases between them. Germline V gives CDR1 SNHLY, CDR2 FYNNEI. The CDR3 sequence is 13 residues long. The CDR3 nucleotides read TGTGCCTCGAGAGGGGGACCTGGAAACACCATATATTTT. Its translation is CASRGGPGNTIYF.

The V call is TRBV29-1, the J call TRBJ2-5; perhaps D is TRBD1 or TRBD2 (6 bases each). V lost 8 bases and J 3 bases, leaving 16 bases between the germline ends. The V gene's germline CDR1 is SQVTM and CDR2 ANQGSEA. The CDR3 runs to 13 residues. The CDR3 spells CSRSRGAKETQYF. As DNA, the CDR3 is TGCAGCCGATCTAGGGGGGCCAAAGAGACCCAGTACTTC.

This clonotype appeared many times. The V and J genes are TRBV5-1 and TRBJ2-6, with D unclear. CDR3 length equals 14 residues. V lost 2 bases, J lost 4 bases, and 7 bases lay in between. Germline CDR1 reads SGHRS; CDR2 reads YFSETQ. The CDR3 DNA is TGCGCCAGCAGCTTAGGGTCAGGGGCCAACGTCCTGACTTTC. Its protein product is CASSLGSGANVLTF.

The rearrangement joins TRBV12-3 or TRBV12-4 to TRBJ2-1, with TRBD1 matching 10 bases. CDR3 length: 15 residues. V shed 4 bases and J 3 bases; nucleotides not matched to a gene: 3. As DNA, the CDR3 is TGTGCCAGCAGTTCCGGACAGGGGGACTACAATGAGCAGTTCTTC. It translates to CASSSGQGDYNEQFF.

The V and J genes are TRBV30 and TRBJ1-3, with 9 bases lining up with TRBD1. V trimming: 2 bases; J trimming: 4 bases; junction bases outside the gene matches: 6. Germline values: CDR1 GTSNPN, CDR2 SVGIG (reference sequence). The CDR3 is 15 residues long. The CDR3 nucleotides are TGTGCCTGGAGTTCATCCGGGACAGGGGGAAACACCATATATTTT. Translated: CAWSSSGTGGNTIYF.

Comment on this clonotype: This may stem from a read error, because a much larger clone lies one nucleotide away. This chain links TRBV2 with TRBJ1-1, with D possibly TRBD1 on 5 matching bases. The CDR3 sequence is 14 residues long. The germline CDR1 and CDR2 sequences are SNHLY and FYNNEI. The CDR3 DNA sequence: TGTGCCGGCAGTGCGGTGACAGCGAACACTGAAGCTTTCTTT. Translating gives CAGSAVTANTEAFF. The variable domain in full, with the rest retrieved from reference TRBV2 and TRBJ1-1, is EPEVTQTPSHQVTQMGQEVILRCVPISNHLYFYWYRQILGQKVEFLVSFYNNEISEKSEIFDDQFSVERPDGSNFTLKIRSTKLEDSAMYFCAGSAVTANTEAFFGQGTRLTVV.

This clonotype occurred a few times. The V and J genes are TRBV6-1 and TRBJ1-2; 7 bases are a match to TRBD1. The V gene's germline CDR1 is MNHNS and CDR2 SASEGT. The CDR3 is 16 residues long. V shed 7 bases, J shed 4 bases, and the junction held 15 bases outside the gene matches. For the CDR3, the DNA is TGTGCCAGCAAAAACGGGCCCTCCAGGGGGTCCTATGGCTACACCTTC. Its protein product is CASKNGPSRGSYGYTF.

The chain uses TRBV27 and TRBJ1-3; a weak D match, TRBD1 (5 bases). CDR3 length: 14 residues. The V end was cut by 5 bases, the J end by 3 bases, with 11 bases between. Germline CDR1 and CDR2: MNHEY and SMNVEV (reference sequence). DNA for the CDR3: TGTGCCAGCAGTAGGGGCGGGGTTGGAAACACCATATATTTT. As protein: CASSRGGVGNTIYF.

This clonotype was seen at least ten times. The chain combines TRBV19 with TRBJ1-5; D is ambiguous. This CDR3 comprises 15 residues. The ends were cut back, 3 bases at V and 5 bases at J, with 14 bases in the middle. Germline loops: CDR1 LNHDA, CDR2 SQIVND (reference sequence). CDR3 nucleotide sequence: TGTGCCAGTAGTATTCTTGCAGGTCATGATCAGCCCCAGCATTTT. It is translated as CASSILAGHDQPQHF.

This clonotype was seen repeatedly, ten times or more. The chain is built from TRBV19 and TRBJ2-7, with 7 positions matching TRBD2. This CDR3 contains 14 residues. V gave up 2 bases and J gave up 0 bases; unmatched junction bases: 1. Per germline, CDR1 LNHDA and CDR2 SQIVND (reference sequence). CDR3 residues: CASSIRGDSYEQYF. The CDR3 region has the DNA TGTGCCAGTAGTATACGGGGGGACTCCTACGAGCAGTACTTC.

Turning to this clonotype: The conserved phenylalanine or tryptophan is not found at the CDR3 terminus, so this likely reflects a read error. The chain couples TRBV25-1 to TRBJ1-6; the D gene is possibly TRBD1 (6 bases). Trimming removed 2 bases at V and 5 bases at J, with 16 bases between. The CDR3 spans 17 residues. The germline V gene encodes CDR1 MGHDK and CDR2 SYGVNS. The CDR3 reads CASSESWGGIDNSPLHS. CDR3 sequence (DNA): TGTGCCAGCAGTGAAAGTTGGGGGGGCATAGATAATTCACCCCTCCACTCT.

This clonotype was counted between two and nine times. V usage is TRBV20-1 and J usage is TRBJ2-3; tentatively, D is TRBD2 (6 bases). V was clipped by 7 bases and J by 1 base, with 18 bases between them. CDR3 length equals 15 residues. The germline V gene encodes CDR1 DFQATT and CDR2 SNEGSKA (reference sequence). For the CDR3, the DNA is TGCAGTGGGAGGGAGTCGAGCACACGCACAGATACGCAGTATTTT. Amino acid sequence: CSGRESSTRTDTQYF.